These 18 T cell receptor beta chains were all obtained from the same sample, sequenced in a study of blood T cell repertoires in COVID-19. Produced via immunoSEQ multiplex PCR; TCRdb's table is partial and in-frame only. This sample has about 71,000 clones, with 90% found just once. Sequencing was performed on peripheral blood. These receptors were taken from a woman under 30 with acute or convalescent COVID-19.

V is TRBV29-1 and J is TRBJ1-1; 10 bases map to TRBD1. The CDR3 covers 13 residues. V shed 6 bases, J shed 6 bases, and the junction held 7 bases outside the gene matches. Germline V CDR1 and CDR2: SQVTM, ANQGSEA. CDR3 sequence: CSVGWTGGSEAFF. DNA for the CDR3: TGCAGCGTGGGTTGGACAGGGGGGTCTGAAGCTTTCTTT.

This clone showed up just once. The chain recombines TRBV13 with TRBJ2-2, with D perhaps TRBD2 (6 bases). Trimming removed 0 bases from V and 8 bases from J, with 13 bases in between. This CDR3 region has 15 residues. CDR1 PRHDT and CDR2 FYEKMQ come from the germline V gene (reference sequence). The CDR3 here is CASSLGRGESGELFF. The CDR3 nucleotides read TGTGCCAGCAGCTTAGGCCGCGGGGAATCAGGGGAGCTGTTTTTT.

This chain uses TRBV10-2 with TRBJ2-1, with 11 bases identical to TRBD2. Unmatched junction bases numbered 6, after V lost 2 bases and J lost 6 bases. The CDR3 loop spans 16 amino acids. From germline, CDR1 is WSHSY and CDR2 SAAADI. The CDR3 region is CASSETGTSGPNEQFF. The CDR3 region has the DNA TGCGCCAGCAGTGAGACCGGGACTAGCGGTCCCAATGAGCAGTTCTTC.

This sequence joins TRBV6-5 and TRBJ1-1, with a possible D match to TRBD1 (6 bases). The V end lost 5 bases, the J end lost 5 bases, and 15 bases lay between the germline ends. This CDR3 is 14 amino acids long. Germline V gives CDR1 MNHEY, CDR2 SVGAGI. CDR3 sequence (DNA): TGTGCCAGCAGTAACCAGGGGTTGGGGACTGAAGCTTTCTTT. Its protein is CASSNQGLGTEAFF.

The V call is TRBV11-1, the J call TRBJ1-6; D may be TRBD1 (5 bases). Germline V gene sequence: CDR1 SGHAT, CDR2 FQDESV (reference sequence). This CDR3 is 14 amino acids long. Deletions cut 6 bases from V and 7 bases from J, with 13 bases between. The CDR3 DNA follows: TGTGCCAGCAGTATAAGCCGGACAAATTCACCCCTCCACTTT. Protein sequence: CASSISRTNSPLHF.

The CDR3 bases are TGCGCCAGCAGCCCAAGCGGTACGGGGGAGCAGTTCTTC. It encodes CASSPSGTGEQFF. This sequence joins TRBV5-1 and TRBJ2-1; D may be TRBD2 (5 bases). Trimming pared 4 bases from V and 10 bases from J, leaving 15 bases between. CDR3 length: 13 amino acids. Germline assignment: CDR1 SGHRS and CDR2 YFSETQ.

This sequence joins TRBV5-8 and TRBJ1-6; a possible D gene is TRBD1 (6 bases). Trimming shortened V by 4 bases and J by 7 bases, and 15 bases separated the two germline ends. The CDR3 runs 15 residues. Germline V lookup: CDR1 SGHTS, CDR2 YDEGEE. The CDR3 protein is CASSGHGTLNSPLHF. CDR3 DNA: TGTGCCAGCAGCGGCCACGGGACACTGAATTCACCCCTCCACTTT.

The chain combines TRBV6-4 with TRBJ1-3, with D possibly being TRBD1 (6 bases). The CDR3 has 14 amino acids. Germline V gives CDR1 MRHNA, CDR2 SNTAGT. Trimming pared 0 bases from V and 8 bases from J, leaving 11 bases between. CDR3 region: CASSDSGQVDTIYF. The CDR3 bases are TGTGCCAGCAGTGACTCGGGACAAGTGGACACCATATATTTT.

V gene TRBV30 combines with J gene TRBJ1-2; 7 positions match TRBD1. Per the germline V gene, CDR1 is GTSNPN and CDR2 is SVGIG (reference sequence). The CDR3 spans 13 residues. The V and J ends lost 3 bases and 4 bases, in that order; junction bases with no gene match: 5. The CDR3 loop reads CAWRTGTAYGYTF. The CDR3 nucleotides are TGTGCCTGGAGGACCGGGACAGCCTATGGCTACACCTTC.

DNA of the CDR3: TGTGCCAGCAGTCCGGGACTAGGGTACAATGAGCAGTTCTTC. It yields the protein CASSPGLGYNEQFF. The chain links TRBV28 to TRBJ2-1; 8 bases map to TRBD2. V dropped 5 bases and J dropped 4; count of bases not matched to a gene: 4. The CDR3 extends over 14 amino acids. CDR1 is MDHEN, CDR2 SYDVKM, per germline.

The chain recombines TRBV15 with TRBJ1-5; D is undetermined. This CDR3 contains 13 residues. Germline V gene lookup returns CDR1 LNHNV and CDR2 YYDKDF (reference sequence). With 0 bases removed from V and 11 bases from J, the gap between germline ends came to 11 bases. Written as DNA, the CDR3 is TGTGCCACCAGCAGAGACGAACTGATGACCCAGCATTTT. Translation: CATSRDELMTQHF.

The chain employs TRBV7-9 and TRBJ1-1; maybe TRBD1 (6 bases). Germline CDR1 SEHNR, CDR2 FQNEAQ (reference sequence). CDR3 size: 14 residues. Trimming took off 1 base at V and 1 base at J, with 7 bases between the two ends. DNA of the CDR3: TGTGCCAGCAGCTTAGGGACAGCGAACACTGAAGCTTTCTTT. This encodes CASSLGTANTEAFF.

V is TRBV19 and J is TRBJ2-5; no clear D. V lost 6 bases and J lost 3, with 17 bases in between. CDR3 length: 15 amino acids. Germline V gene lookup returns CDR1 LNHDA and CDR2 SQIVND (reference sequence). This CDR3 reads CASRTADSREETQYF. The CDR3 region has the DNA TGTGCCAGTAGAACCGCGGATAGCCGGGAAGAGACCCAGTACTTC.

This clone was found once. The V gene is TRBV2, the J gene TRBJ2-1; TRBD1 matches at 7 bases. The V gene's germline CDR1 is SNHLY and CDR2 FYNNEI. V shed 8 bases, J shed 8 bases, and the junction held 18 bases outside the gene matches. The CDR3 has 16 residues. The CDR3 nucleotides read TGTGCCAGCGGGGGAGACAGGGTATCTACGTGGGATGAGCAGTTCTTC. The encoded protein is CASGGDRVSTWDEQFF.

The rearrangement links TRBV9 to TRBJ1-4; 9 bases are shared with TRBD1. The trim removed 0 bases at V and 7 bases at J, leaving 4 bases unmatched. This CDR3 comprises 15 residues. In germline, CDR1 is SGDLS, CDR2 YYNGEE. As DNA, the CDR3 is TGTGCCAGCAGCGTAGGGGACAGGGAGGCTGAAAAACTGTTTTTT. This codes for CASSVGDREAEKLFF.

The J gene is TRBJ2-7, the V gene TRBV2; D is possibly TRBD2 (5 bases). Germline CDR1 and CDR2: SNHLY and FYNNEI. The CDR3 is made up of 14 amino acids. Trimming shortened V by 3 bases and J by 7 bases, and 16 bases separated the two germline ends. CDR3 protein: CASSDERRRREQYF. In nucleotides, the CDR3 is TGTGCCAGCAGTGACGAGCGGAGACGTCGGGAGCAGTACTTC.

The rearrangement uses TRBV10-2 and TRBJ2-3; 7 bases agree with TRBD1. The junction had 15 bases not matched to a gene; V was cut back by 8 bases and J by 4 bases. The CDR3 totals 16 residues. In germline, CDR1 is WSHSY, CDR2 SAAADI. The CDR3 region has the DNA TGCGCCAGCCACCCGCGACAGGGCCCTAGGTCAGATACGCAGTATTTT. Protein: CASHPRQGPRSDTQYF.

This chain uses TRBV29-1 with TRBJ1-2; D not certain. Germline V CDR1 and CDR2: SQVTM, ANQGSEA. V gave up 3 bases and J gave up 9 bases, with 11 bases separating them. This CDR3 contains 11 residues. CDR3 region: CSVEDGESYTF. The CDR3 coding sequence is TGCAGCGTTGAGGATGGGGAGAGCTACACCTTC.